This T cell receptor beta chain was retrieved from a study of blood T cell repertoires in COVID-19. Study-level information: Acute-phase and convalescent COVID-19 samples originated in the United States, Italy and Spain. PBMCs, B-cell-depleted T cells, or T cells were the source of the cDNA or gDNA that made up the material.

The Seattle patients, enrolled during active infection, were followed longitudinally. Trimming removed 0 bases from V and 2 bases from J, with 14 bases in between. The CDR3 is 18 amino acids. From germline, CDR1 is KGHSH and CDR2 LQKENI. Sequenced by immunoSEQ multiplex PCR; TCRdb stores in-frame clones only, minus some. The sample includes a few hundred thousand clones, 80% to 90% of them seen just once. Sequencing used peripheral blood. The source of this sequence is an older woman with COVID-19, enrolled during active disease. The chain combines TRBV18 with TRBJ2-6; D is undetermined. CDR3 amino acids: CASSPPGSTIPGANVLTF. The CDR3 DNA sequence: TGTGCCAGCTCACCACCGGGCAGTACAATTCCTGGGGCCAACGTCCTGACTTTC.